The present TCR beta chain was sequenced within a study of T cells in localized non-small cell lung cancer (dated by TCRdb to 2018 to 2021). About the full investigation: Comparing tumors with uninvolved tumor-adjacent lungs, the study looked at the T cell repertoires of a few hundred patients with early-stage NSCLC. The cohort consisted of around 250 treatment-naive NSCLC patients whose localized lung tumors had been resected. The mean age of the NSCLC patients was less than 70 years, with 130 or so men and about a hundred women.

From the cysteine through the phenylalanine, the CDR3 covers 18 amino acids. Kept here is only the CDR3 DNA, which spans 54 bases and is read in frame from base 1. For CDR1 and CDR2, the germline V gene lists MGHDK and SYGVNS. The junction shows trimming of 5 bases on V and 0 bases on J, and the gene matches do not reach 10 bases of it. At diagnosis, tumor, uninvolved tumor-adjacent lung and peripheral blood were collected and then preserved as a mix of FFPE and fresh-frozen material. For TCR repertoire profiling, the blood samples were analyzed as peripheral blood mononuclear cells. Points on this clone: The clone's antigen remains unknown. Base-call qualities are not available, and no considerably larger clone is one nucleotide away.

TCR beta CDR3 regions were sequenced from DNA using the immunoSEQ Assay. As for how the authors treated the data: T cell density was computed as TCR beta template counts normalized to usable DNA estimated by amplifying housekeeping genes. Using the preseqR package, richness was estimated by extrapolating to 120,000 templates for tissue samples and 400,000 templates for PBMC samples. Clonality was defined by subtracting Pielou's evenness from one. To identify tissue-enriched TCRs, differential abundance testing was run on productive amino-acid clonotypes with a minimum total count of 5 and an alpha of 0.1. Repertoire overlap between compartments was quantified with the Jaccard Index and Morisita Overlap Index. GLIPH clustered TCR beta CDR3s with public tetramer-defined viral CDR3s; viral motifs required at least three viral sequences plus V-gene enrichment. What TCRdb holds here is the immuneACCESS table cut down to in-frame rearrangements. Part of the clones is not present; checked against another copy, under half of the missing clones reflect an unresolved V gene, and the others are unexplained. V and J calls and clone size are given by that table; D and trimming were obtained from the DNA. The sample table lists about 33,000 clones, 85% to 90% of them with a count of one. The ten largest clones capture around 4% of the sample.

What the study reported, not specific to this receptor: Uninvolved tumor-adjacent lung showed the highest T cell clonality, higher than tumor, which suggests more focused antigenic responses in the uninvolved tumor-adjacent lung. Because multi-region tumor sequencing was not performed, intratumor heterogeneity could not be ruled out. Higher blood T cell density associated with longer overall survival, while higher adjacent-lung clonality associated with shorter survival. A median of approximately 62 of the top 100 tumor clones turned up in the paired uninvolved adjacent lung, and under 30 of those clones also ranked among the top 100 of that same adjacent lung. Since the design was exploratory, TCR variables were selected using unadjusted p-values with no false-discovery rate correction.

The sample here was peripheral blood, taken before any cancer treatment. The origin of this receptor is a man aged 40 to 75 with stage I lung adenocarcinoma. This receptor chain uses TRBV25-1 and TRBJ2-6; 7 bases in the junction line up with TRBD2. The CDR3 protein is CASSLGGTPSSGANVLTF. The base sequence is TGTGCCAGCAGTCTGGGAGGGACGCCCAGCTCTGGGGCCAACGTCCTGACTTTC.